The 2 T cell receptor beta chains in this list originate from one sample, sequenced in a study of cytomegalovirus exposure and HLA in healthy donors. PCR used 60 Vbeta primers and 13 Jbeta primers. Data came from immunoSEQ multiplex PCR; TCRdb stores just in-frame clones and leaves some out. This table holds some 150,000 clones, over 60% found once. The source material was PBMCs. Receptors were obtained from a man in his forties in good health and CMV-seronegative.

The genes are TRBV7-8 and TRBJ2-2; 10 nucleotides line up with TRBD1. V shed 6 bases, J shed 6 bases, and the junction held 1 base outside the gene matches. The CDR3 is 13 amino acids. Germline V gene sequence: CDR1 SGHVS, CDR2 FQNEAQ. Here the CDR3 reads CASRTGGSGELFF. In DNA, the CDR3 is TGTGCCAGCAGGACAGGGGGCTCCGGGGAGCTGTTTTTT.

This clone was counted a single time. The gene calls are TRBV13 and TRBJ1-1, with 9 bases aligning to TRBD1. Germline V gene lookup returns CDR1 PRHDT and CDR2 FYEKMQ (reference sequence). The CDR3 extends over 17 amino acids. With V trimmed by 4 bases and J by 0 bases, 9 bases remained unmatched. Here the CDR3 reads CASSSRRQGVMNTEAFF. In nucleotides, the CDR3 is TGTGCCAGCAGCTCCCGGAGACAGGGGGTGATGAACACTGAAGCTTTCTTT.